This TCR beta chain was observed in a study of blood T cell repertoires in COVID-19. As for the study in general: Whether acute or convalescent, the COVID-19 samples came from the United States, Italy and Spain.

Profiling relied on immunoSEQ multiplex PCR, and the TCRdb table lists in-frame clones only, not all of them. In the table there are a few hundred thousand clones, about 89% of which are singletons. Trimming stripped 6 bases from V and 4 bases from J, with 30 bases between. The CDR3 is made up of 19 amino acids. Germline-derived CDR1 and CDR2 are MDHEN and SYDVKM. The TCR was taken from a woman aged 50 to 60 with acute or convalescent COVID-19. The sequenced sample was peripheral blood. The rearrangement uses TRBV28 and TRBJ1-1; D is uncertain. The chain's CDR3 is CASSSRGGYMELGSTEAFF. The CDR3 region has the DNA TGTGCCAGCAGCTCCCGGGGAGGGTACATGGAACTCGGGAGCACTGAAGCTTTCTTT.